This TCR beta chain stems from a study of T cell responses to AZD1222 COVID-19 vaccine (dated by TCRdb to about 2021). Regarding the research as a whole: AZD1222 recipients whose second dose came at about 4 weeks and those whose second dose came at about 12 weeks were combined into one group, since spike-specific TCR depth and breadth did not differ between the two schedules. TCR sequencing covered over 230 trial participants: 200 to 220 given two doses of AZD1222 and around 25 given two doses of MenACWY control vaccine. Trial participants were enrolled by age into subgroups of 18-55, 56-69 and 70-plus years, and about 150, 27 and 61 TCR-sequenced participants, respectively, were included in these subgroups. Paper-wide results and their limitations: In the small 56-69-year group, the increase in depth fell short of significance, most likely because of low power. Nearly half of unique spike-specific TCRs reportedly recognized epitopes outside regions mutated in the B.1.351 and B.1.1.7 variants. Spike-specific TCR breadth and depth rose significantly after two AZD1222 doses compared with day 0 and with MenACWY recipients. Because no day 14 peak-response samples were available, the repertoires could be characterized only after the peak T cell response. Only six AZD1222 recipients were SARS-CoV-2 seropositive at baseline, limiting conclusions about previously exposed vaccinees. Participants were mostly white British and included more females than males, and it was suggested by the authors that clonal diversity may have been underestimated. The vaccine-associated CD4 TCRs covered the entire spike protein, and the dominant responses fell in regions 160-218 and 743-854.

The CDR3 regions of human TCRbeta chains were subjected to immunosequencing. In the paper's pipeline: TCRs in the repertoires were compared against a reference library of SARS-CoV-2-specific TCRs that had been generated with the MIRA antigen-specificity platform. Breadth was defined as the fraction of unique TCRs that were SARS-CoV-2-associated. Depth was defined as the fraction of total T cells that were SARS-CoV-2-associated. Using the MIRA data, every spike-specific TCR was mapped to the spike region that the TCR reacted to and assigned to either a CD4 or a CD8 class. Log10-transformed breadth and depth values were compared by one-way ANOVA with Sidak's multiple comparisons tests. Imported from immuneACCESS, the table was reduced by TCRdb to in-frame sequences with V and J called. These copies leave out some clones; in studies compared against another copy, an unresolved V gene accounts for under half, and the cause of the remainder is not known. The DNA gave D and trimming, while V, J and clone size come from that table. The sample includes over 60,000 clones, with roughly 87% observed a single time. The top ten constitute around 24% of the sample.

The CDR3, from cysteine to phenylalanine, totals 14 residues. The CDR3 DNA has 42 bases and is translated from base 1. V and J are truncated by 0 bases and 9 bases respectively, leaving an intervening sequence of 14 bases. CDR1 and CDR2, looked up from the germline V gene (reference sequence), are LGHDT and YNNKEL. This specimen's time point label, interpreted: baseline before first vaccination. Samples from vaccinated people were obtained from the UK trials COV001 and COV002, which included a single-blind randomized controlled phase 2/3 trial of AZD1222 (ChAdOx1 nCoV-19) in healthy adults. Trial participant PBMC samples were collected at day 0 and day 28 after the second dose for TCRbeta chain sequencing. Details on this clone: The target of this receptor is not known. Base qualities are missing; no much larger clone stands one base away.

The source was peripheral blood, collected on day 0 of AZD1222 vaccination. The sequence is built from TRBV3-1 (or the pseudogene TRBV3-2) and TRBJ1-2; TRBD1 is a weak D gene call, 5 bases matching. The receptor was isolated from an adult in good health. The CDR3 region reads CASSQDLQGRRYTF. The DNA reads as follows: TGTGCCAGCAGCCAAGATCTCCAGGGTCGGCGCTACACCTTC.